The source of this TCR beta chain is a study of blood T cell repertoires in COVID-19 (dated by TCRdb to about 2020). Looking at the study overall: The collaborator samples originated in the United States, Italy and Spain and spanned the acute and convalescent phases of COVID-19. Where available, HLA class I and class II types were obtained from metadata supplied by the sample provider rather than from assay-based typing. The prospective study material was composed of cDNA or gDNA derived from T cells, B-cell-depleted T cells, or PBMCs. Subjects who had been exposed to COVID-19, were actively infected with it, or had recovered from it provided the deeply sampled blood TCRbeta repertoires that made up the dataset. The samples were drawn from two sources: the first 160 participants of the ongoing ImmuneRACE study, and 1,254 subjects contributed by 6 global collaborators. Sample metadata almost always included a de-identified subject ID, COVID-19 status, age in years and sex. A freely available public database, intended as a resource for researchers studying the immune response to SARS-CoV-2, is where the repertoires were released. Overall study outcomes, separate from this receptor: How much clinical and demographic metadata was included differed by source and by participant, and the metadata was provided uncurated.

A second Seattle source provided samples from volunteer blood donors who had recovered from COVID-19. Each collaborating institution followed its own protocols to collect whole blood in K2EDTA tubes. Collaborator samples were shipped for TCRbeta analysis as frozen whole blood, isolated PBMCs, or DNA extracted from either sample type. This clone was counted once. Its antigen is currently not known. Qualities for individual bases were not recorded, and no much larger clone is one base off. V is pruned by 6 bases and J by 3 bases, leaving 7 bases of the junction without a gene match. The germline V gene specifies LGHNT as CDR1 and FRNRAP as CDR2. Including the terminal cysteine and phenylalanine, the CDR3 comprises 14 residues. Only CDR3 DNA is held: 42 bases, read in frame from base 1. The immunoSEQ Assay, a bias-controlled multiplex PCR, was used to amplify TCRbeta CDR3 regions from genomic DNA. The original methods were these. Within the assay, amplification of reference gene primers was used to estimate how many nucleated cells each sample contained. Sequence reads were collapsed and filtered to measure the absolute abundance of every unique TCRbeta CDR3 rearrangement. Productive Simpson clonality was computed per sample as the square root of Simpson's diversity index over productive rearrangements. TCRdb provides this immuneACCESS table in a form limited to in-frame rearrangements. Some clones are lacking; in checked studies, under half of them reflect an unresolved V gene, and why the rest are absent is not known. That table furnishes V, J and clone size, whereas the DNA furnished D and trimming. This sample holds under 300,000 clones; roughly nine tenths were observed only once. Clones ranked in the top ten supply 0.94% of the sample.

Sequenced material: peripheral blood. This receptor was obtained from a woman aged 40 to 50 who had recovered from COVID-19. The chain is encoded by TRBV12-5 joined to TRBJ2-7, with 8 bases aligning to TRBD1. The sequenced DNA is TGTGCTAGTGGCCTGGGACAGGTCATCTACGAGCAGTACTTC. The resulting protein is CASGLGQVIYEQYF.